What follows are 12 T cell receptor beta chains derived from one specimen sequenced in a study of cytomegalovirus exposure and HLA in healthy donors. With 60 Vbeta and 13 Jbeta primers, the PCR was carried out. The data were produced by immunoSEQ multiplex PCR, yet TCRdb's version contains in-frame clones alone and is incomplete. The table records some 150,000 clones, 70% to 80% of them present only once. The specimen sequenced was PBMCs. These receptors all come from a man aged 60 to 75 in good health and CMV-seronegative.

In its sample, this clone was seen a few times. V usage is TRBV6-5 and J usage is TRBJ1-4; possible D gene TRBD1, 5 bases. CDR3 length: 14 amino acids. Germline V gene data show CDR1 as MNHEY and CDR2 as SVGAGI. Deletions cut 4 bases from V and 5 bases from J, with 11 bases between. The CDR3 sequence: CASSSWGVNEKLFF. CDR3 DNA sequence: TGTGCCAGCAGTTCCTGGGGCGTAAATGAAAAACTGTTTTTT.

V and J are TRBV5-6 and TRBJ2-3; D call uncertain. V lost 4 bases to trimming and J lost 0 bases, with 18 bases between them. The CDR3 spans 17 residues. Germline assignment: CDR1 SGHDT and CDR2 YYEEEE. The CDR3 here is CASSPLAGPLSTDTQYF. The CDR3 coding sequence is TGTGCCAGCAGCCCCCTGGCAGGTCCCCTTAGCACAGATACGCAGTATTTT.

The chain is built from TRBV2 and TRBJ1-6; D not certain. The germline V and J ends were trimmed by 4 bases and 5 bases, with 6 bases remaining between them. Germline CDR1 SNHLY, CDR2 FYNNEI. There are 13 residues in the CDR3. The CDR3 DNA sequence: TGTGCCAGCAGTGGGGAGAATAATTCACCCCTCCACTTT. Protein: CASSGENNSPLHF.

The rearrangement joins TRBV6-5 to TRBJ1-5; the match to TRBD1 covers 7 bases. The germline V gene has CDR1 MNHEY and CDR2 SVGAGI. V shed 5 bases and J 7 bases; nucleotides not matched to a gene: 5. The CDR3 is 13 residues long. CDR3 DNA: TGTGCCAGCAGTCAAAGACAGGGCCAGCCCCAGCATTTT. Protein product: CASSQRQGQPQHF.

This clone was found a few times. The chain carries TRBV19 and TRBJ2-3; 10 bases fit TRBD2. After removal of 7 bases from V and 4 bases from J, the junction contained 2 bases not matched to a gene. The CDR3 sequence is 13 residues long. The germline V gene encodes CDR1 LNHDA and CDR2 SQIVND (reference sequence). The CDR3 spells CASKREGADTQYF. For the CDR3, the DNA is TGTGCCAGTAAGCGGGAGGGAGCAGATACGCAGTATTTT.

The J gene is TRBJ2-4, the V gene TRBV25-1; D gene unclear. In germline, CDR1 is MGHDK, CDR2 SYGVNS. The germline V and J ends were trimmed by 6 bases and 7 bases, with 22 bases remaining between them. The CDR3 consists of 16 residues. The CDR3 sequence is CASSPPGGHVVNIQYF. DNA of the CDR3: TGTGCCAGCAGCCCCCCCGGTGGGCATGTGGTGAACATTCAGTACTTC.

The CDR3 reads CASSHNNEQFF. The CDR3 nucleotides read TGTGCCAGCAGCCACAACAATGAGCAGTTCTTC. The chain joins TRBV6-6 to TRBJ2-1, with D uncertain. This CDR3 comprises 11 residues. The germline CDR1 and CDR2 sequences are MNHNY and SVGAGI (reference sequence). Trimming took 6 bases from V and 5 from J, leaving 5 bases between them.

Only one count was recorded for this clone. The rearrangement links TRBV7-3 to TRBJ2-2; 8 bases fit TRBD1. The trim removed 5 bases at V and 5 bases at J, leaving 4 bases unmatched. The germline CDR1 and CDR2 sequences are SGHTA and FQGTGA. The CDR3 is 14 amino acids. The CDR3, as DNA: TGTGCCAGCAGCGGACAGGGCCTAACCGGGGAGCTGTTTTTT. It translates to CASSGQGLTGELFF. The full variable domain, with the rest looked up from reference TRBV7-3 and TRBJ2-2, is GAGVSQTPSNKVTEKGKYVELRCDPISGHTALYWYRQSLGQGPEFLIYFQGTGAADDSGLPNDRFFAVRPEGSVSTLKIQRTERGDSAVYLCASSGQGLTGELFFGEGSRLTVL.

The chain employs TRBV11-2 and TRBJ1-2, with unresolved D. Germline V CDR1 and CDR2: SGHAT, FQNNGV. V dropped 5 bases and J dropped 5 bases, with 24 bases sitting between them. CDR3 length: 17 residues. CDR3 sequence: CASSRLAGTRDRYGYTF. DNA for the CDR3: TGTGCCAGCAGCCGACTCGCGGGCACCAGAGATAGGTATGGCTACACCTTC.

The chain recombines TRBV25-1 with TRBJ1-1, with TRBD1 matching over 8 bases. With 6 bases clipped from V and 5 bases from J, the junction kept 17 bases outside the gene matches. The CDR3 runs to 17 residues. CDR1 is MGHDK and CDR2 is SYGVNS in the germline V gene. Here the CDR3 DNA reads TGTGCCAGCAGAGGTCAGGGACAGGCCGATTTTAATACTGAAGCTTTCTTT. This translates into CASRGQGQADFNTEAFF.

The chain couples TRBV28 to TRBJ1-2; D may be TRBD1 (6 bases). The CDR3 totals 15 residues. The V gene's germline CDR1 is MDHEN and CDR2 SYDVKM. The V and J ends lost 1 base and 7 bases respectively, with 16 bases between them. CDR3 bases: TGTGCCAGCAGTTTATCCGGGGGGCGGAGGGGTGGCTACACCTTC. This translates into CASSLSGGRRGGYTF.

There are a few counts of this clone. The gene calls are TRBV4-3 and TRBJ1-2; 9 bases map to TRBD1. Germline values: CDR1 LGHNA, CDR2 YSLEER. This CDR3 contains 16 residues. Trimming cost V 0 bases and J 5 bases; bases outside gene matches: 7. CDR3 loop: CASSQDRFGTGYGYTF. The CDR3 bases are TGCGCCAGCAGCCAAGATCGGTTCGGGACAGGGTATGGCTACACCTTC.